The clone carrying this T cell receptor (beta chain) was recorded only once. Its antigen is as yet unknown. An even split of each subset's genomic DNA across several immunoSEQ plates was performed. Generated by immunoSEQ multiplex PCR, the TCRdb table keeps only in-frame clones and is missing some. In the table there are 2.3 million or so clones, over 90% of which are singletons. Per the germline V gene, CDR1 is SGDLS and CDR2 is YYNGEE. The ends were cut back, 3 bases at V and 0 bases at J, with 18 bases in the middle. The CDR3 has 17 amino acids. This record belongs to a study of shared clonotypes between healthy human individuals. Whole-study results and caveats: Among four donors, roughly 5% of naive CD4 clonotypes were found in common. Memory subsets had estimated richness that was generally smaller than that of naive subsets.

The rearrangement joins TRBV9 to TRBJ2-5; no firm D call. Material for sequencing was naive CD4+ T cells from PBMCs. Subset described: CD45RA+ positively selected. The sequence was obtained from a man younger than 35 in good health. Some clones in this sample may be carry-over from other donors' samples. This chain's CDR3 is CASSEGMGRQYQETQYF. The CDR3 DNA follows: TGTGCCAGCAGCGAAGGCATGGGCCGGCAGTACCAAGAGACCCAGTACTTC. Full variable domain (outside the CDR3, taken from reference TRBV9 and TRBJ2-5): DSGVTQTPKHLITATGQRVTLRCSPRSGDLSVYWYQQSLDQGLQFLIQYYNGEERAKGNILERFSAQQFPDLHSELNLSSLELGDSALYFCASSEGMGRQYQETQYFGPGTRLLVL.